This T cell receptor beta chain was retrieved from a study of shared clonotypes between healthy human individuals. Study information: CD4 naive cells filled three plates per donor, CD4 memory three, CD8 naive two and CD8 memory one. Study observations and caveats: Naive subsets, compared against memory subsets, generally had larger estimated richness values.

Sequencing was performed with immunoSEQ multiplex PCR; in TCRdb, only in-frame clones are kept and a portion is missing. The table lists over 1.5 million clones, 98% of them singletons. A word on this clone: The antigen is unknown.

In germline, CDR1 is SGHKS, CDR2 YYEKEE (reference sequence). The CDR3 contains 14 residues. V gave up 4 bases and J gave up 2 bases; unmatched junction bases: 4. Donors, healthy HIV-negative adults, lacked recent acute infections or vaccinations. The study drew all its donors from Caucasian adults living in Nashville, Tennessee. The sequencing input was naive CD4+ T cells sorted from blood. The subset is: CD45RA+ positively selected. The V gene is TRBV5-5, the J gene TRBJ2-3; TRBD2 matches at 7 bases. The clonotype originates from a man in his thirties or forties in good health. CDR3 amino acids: CASSLGTITDTQYF. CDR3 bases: TGTGCCAGCAGCCTAGGGACTATCACAGATACGCAGTATTTT.